These 22 T cell receptor beta chains were all obtained from the same sample, sequenced in a study of CD8 T cells in Susac syndrome (dated by TCRdb to about 2019). Receptor amplification or capture employed the immunoSEQ multiplex PCR assay. RNA was extracted using the RNeasy kit, and roughly 0.5 to 1 microgram was reverse transcribed with random hexamers. TCRdb ran its own pipeline on the public reads, namely fastp trimming at Q25 and MiXCR clone calling, and kept in-frame beta chains. CDR3 protein duplicates are merged, each entry listing the most common genes and DNA. This sample lists 180,000 or so distinct CDR3 sequences; about 95% were detected once. Of the sample, roughly 0.13% is held by the ten largest clones. The sequenced material came from CD4+ T cells from PBMCs. The source is a human donor in good health.

The chain combines TRBV20-1 with TRBJ2-5; 9 nucleotides match TRBD1. With 3 bases clipped from V and 5 bases from J, the junction kept 7 bases outside the gene matches. Per the germline V gene, CDR1 is DFQATT and CDR2 is SNEGSKA (reference sequence). The CDR3 runs 14 residues. The CDR3 DNA sequence: TGCAGTGCTAGCGACAGGGGGGGGAGGGAGACCCAGTACTTC. Protein product: CSASDRGGRETQYF.

The chain combines TRBV7-2 with TRBJ1-2; unclear D gene. CDR1 is SGHTA, CDR2 FQGNSA, per germline. This CDR3 has 16 residues. With 1 base removed from V and 4 bases from J, the gap between germline ends came to 16 bases. The DNA for the CDR3 is TGTGCCAGCAGCTTAGGCGCCACGGGAGCGGGCTATGGCTACACCTTC. Its protein product is CASSLGATGAGYGYTF.

The chain couples TRBV20-1 to TRBJ1-1, with D uncertain. In germline, CDR1 is DFQATT, CDR2 SNEGSKA (reference sequence). V shed 6 bases and J shed 1 base, with 12 bases lying between them. The CDR3 contains 13 residues. CDR3 sequence: CSAPTPRNTEAFF. DNA of the CDR3: TGCAGTGCCCCGACACCAAGGAACACTGAAGCTTTCTTT.

The rearrangement uses TRBV7-2 and TRBJ2-3; D may be TRBD2 (6 bases). Germline CDR1 reads SGHTA; CDR2 reads FQGNSA. The CDR3 is 13 residues long. Trimming removed 10 bases from V and 1 base from J, with 12 bases in between. The CDR3 loop is CATGSGRTDTQYF. Written as DNA, the CDR3 is TGTGCCACCGGTAGCGGCCGCACAGATACGCAGTATTTT. The whole variable domain, remainder taken from reference TRBV7-2 and TRBJ2-3, is GAGVSQSPSNKVTEKGKDVELRCDPISGHTALYWYRQSLGQGLEFLIYFQGNSAPDKSGLPSDRFSAERTGGSVSTLTIQRTQQEDSAVYLCATGSGRTDTQYFGPGTRLTVL.

This chain connects TRBV29-1 to TRBJ1-5; no definite D call. There are 12 residues in the CDR3. From germline, CDR1 is SQVTM and CDR2 ANQGSEA. Trimming cost V 6 bases and J 2 bases, with 8 bases left between them. This CDR3 reads CSVVSGNQPQHF. The CDR3, as DNA: TGCAGCGTAGTCTCGGGCAATCAGCCCCAGCATTTT.

In its sample, this clonotype was seen once. J is TRBJ1-6 and V is TRBV7-3; the match to TRBD1 covers 8 bases. Germline V lookup: CDR1 SGHTA, CDR2 FQGTGA. V was clipped by 5 bases and J by 8 bases; unmatched bases: 5. This CDR3 comprises 14 residues. The CDR3 DNA is TGTGCCAGCAGCCTACAGGGGGGGGATTCACCCCTCCACTTT. This encodes CASSLQGGDSPLHF.

The rearrangement uses TRBV7-2 and TRBJ2-1, with 10 bases lining up with TRBD2. CDR3 size: 14 residues. Losses at the gene ends were 5 bases for V and 5 bases for J; bases not matched to a gene: 3. Germline CDR1 reads SGHTA; CDR2 reads FQGNSA. The DNA for the CDR3 is TGTGCCAGCAGCCTTAGCGGGGGGCACAATGAGCAGTTCTTC. This sequence encodes CASSLSGGHNEQFF. Complete variable domain (other parts from reference TRBV7-2 and TRBJ2-1): GAGVSQSPSNKVTEKGKDVELRCDPISGHTALYWYRQSLGQGLEFLIYFQGNSAPDKSGLPSDRFSAERTGGSVSTLTIQRTQQEDSAVYLCASSLSGGHNEQFFGPGTRLTVL.

This chain joins TRBV3-1 and TRBJ2-1; perhaps D is TRBD1 or TRBD2 (5 bases each). Germline CDR1 reads LGHDT; CDR2 reads YNNKEL (reference sequence). Trimming took off 0 bases at V and 9 bases at J, with 21 bases between the two ends. This CDR3 spans 17 amino acids. Here the CDR3 DNA reads TGTGCCAGCAGCCAAGATTGGGGGAGCTACCCGGCTGGTGAGCAGTTCTTC. Protein: CASSQDWGSYPAGEQFF.

The V and J genes are TRBV15 and TRBJ1-5; no firm D call. The germline V gene encodes CDR1 LNHNV and CDR2 YYDKDF (reference sequence). CDR3 length equals 14 residues. V shed 0 bases and J shed 3 bases, with 6 bases lying between them. CDR3 region: CATSRDPDNQPQHF. The CDR3 region has the DNA TGTGCCACCAGCAGAGATCCAGACAATCAGCCCCAGCATTTT.

The gene calls are TRBV29-1 and TRBJ2-6, with D possibly matching TRBD2 (6 bases). V gave up 6 bases and J gave up 1 base, with 13 bases separating them. This CDR3 is built from 15 residues. Germline CDR1 SQVTM, CDR2 ANQGSEA. The CDR3 sequence is CSVAGLTSGANVLTF. The CDR3 DNA sequence: TGCAGCGTCGCGGGACTGACATCTGGGGCCAACGTCCTGACTTTC.

This clonotype was recorded once. V gene TRBV12-5 combines with J gene TRBJ2-3; D is perhaps TRBD2 (5 bases). This CDR3 is 13 amino acids long. Trimming pared 5 bases from V and 7 bases from J, leaving 13 bases between. Looked up from germline, CDR1 is LGHNT and CDR2 is FRNRAP. The DNA for the CDR3 is TGTGCTAGTGGTCCCCAACTAGGTAATACGCAGTATTTT. Its translation is CASGPQLGNTQYF.

This chain links TRBV27 with TRBJ2-5, with TRBD2 matching over 9 bases. Trimming took 6 bases from V and 2 from J; bases not matched to a gene: 10. Germline loops: CDR1 MNHEY, CDR2 SMNVEV (reference sequence). The length of the CDR3 is 16 residues. CDR3 nucleotide sequence: TGTGCCAGCAGAAAAAATGGGCGGGGGGGGCAAGAGACCCAGTACTTC. Translated, it gives CASRKNGRGGQETQYF.

The chain uses TRBV5-1 and TRBJ2-5; D unresolved. V lost 7 bases and J 0 bases, leaving 13 bases between the germline ends. The CDR3 extends over 14 amino acids. Germline V gene lookup returns CDR1 SGHRS and CDR2 YFSETQ. CDR3 loop: CASRLGLNQETQYF. DNA of the CDR3: TGCGCCAGCCGACTGGGATTGAACCAAGAGACCCAGTACTTC.

The gene calls are TRBV6-1 and TRBJ1-3; perhaps TRBD1 as D (6 bases). Germline CDR1 is MNHNS and CDR2 is SASEGT. V lost 6 bases, J lost 0 bases, and 15 bases lay in between. The CDR3 length is 16 residues. DNA for the CDR3: TGTGCCAGCAGCCACGGGGGCGGCTCCTCTGGAAACACCATATATTTT. Translating it yields CASSHGGGSSGNTIYF.

The CDR3 loop is CASSSAGGRETQYF. The CDR3 nucleotides are TGTGCCAGCAGCTCGGCTGGGGGGAGAGAGACCCAGTACTTC. The V and J genes are TRBV3-1 and TRBJ2-5, with D maybe TRBD2 (6 bases). Germline V gene sequence: CDR1 LGHDT, CDR2 YNNKEL (reference sequence). CDR3 size: 14 residues. Between the trimmed V and J ends, which lost 5 bases and 4 bases, there was a span of 14 bases.

The rearrangement links TRBV19 to TRBJ2-1; 10 bases match TRBD2. Trimming took 5 bases from V and 9 from J; bases not matched to a gene: 7. The CDR3 totals 14 residues. CDR1 is LNHDA, CDR2 SQIVND, per germline (reference sequence). The CDR3 sequence: CASSPRLAGVEQFF. CDR3 coding DNA: TGTGCCAGTAGTCCGCGTCTAGCGGGGGTTGAGCAGTTCTTC.

The chain combines TRBV4-3 with TRBJ1-5; no definite D call. V gave up 0 bases and J gave up 5 bases, with 5 bases separating them. The germline V gene encodes CDR1 LGHNA and CDR2 YSLEER. The CDR3 is 13 amino acids. CDR3 bases: TGCGCCAGCAGCCAAGAATTGGATCAGCCCCAGCATTTT. This sequence encodes CASSQELDQPQHF.

The CDR3 DNA is TGTGCCAGTAGAGATCGTGAGACTAACTATGGCTACACCTTC. This encodes CASRDRETNYGYTF. The chain has TRBV19 and TRBJ1-2; unclear D gene. The CDR3 sequence is 14 residues long. V lost 6 bases and J 0 bases, leaving 11 bases between the germline ends. The germline V gene has CDR1 LNHDA and CDR2 SQIVND (reference sequence).

The chain is built from TRBV7-2 and TRBJ2-3; TRBD2 matches at 12 bases. The CDR3 consists of 18 residues. J lost 0 bases, V lost 1 base, and 5 bases had no gene match. CDR1 is SGHTA and CDR2 is FQGNSA in the germline V gene. CDR3 sequence reads: CASSLGGTSGYSTDTQYF. In DNA form, the CDR3 reads TGTGCCAGCAGCTTAGGGGGGACTAGCGGGTATAGCACAGATACGCAGTATTTT. The variable domain in full, with the rest retrieved from reference TRBV7-2 and TRBJ2-3, is GAGVSQSPSNKVTEKGKDVELRCDPISGHTALYWYRQSLGQGLEFLIYFQGNSAPDKSGLPSDRFSAERTGGSVSTLTIQRTQQEDSAVYLCASSLGGTSGYSTDTQYFGPGTRLTVL.

V gene TRBV29-1 combines with J gene TRBJ2-1, with 7 bases that match TRBD2. CDR1 and CDR2 (germline): SQVTM, ANQGSEA. The trim removed 3 bases at V and 4 bases at J, leaving 12 bases unmatched. The CDR3 length is 16 residues. The CDR3 here is CSVEYHLADKYNEQFF. The DNA of the CDR3 is TGCAGCGTTGAGTATCACCTAGCGGATAAATACAATGAGCAGTTCTTC.

The rearrangement joins TRBV4-3 to TRBJ1-2, with D tentatively TRBD1 (5 bases). Germline values: CDR1 LGHNA, CDR2 YSLEER. V dropped 4 bases and J dropped 6 bases, with 15 bases sitting between them. The CDR3 totals 14 residues. CDR3 DNA sequence: TGCGCCAGCAGCCTTAAAGGGGACGGTCATGGCTACACCTTC. Amino acids: CASSLKGDGHGYTF.

The V and J genes are TRBV29-1 and TRBJ2-5; D perhaps matches TRBD2 (5 bases). Germline assignment: CDR1 SQVTM and CDR2 ANQGSEA. This CDR3 spans 12 amino acids. Trimming removed 7 bases at V and 4 bases at J, with 13 bases between. CDR3 residues: CSGGRGGETQYF. CDR3 bases: TGCAGCGGTGGCCGGGGTGGAGAGACCCAGTACTTC.